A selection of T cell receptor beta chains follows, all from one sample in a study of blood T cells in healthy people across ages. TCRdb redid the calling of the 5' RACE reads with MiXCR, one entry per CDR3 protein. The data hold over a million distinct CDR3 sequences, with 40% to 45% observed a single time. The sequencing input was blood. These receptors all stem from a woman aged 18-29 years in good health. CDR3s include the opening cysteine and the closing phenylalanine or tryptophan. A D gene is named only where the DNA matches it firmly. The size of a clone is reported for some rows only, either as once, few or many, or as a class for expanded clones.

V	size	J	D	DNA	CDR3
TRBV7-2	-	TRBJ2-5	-	TGTGCCAGCAGCTACCTCAGGGGTATGATTCAAGAGACCCAGTACTTC	CASSYLRGMIQETQYF
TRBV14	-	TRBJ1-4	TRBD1	TGTGCCAGCAGCCTAGGGACAGCAGAAAAACTGTTTTTT	CASSLGTAEKLFF
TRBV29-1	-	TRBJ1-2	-	TGCAGCGTTGCCCAGGGGAGGGACTATGGCTACACCTTC	CSVAQGRDYGYTF
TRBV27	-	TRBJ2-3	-	TGTGCCAGCAGTTCTTTTGCACGTCGCACAGATACGCAGTATTTT	CASSSFARRTDTQYF
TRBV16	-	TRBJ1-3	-	TGTGCCAGCAGCCAATCAGCTGCTAGCTCTGGAAACACCATATATTTT	CASSQSAASSGNTIYF
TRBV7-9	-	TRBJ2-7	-	TGTGCCAGCAGCCGCCCAAGGGCGGACAGTCAGAGCTCCTACGAGCAGTACTTC	CASSRPRADSQSSYEQYF
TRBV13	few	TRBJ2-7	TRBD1	TGTGCCAGCACGAACAGGGGAGTTCACGAGCAGTACTTC	CASTNRGVHEQYF
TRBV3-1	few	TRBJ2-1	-	TGTGCCAGCAGCCAAGAAGTGGGGGGTCCCTACAATGAGCAGTTCTTC	CASSQEVGGPYNEQFF
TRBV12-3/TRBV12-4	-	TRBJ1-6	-	TGTGCCAGCAGGTCCCATTCACCCCTCCACTTT	CASRSHSPLHF
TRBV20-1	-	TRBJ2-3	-	TGCAGGGTGGTCGGAGTAAACCCCACAGATACGCAGTATTTT	CRVVGVNPTDTQYF
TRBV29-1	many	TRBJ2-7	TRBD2	TGCAGACTTACGTCAGGGACTAGCGGGGGGGCGTCCTACAATGAGCAGTACTTC	CRLTSGTSGGASYNEQYF
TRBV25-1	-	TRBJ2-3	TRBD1	TGTGCCAGCAGTGAAGGGGACAGAGGCACAGATACGCAGTATTTT	CASSEGDRGTDTQYF
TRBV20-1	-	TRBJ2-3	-	TGCAGTGCTAGAGATTGGGGTTTTCCCTTACTCACAGATACGCAGTATTTT	CSARDWGFPLLTDTQYF
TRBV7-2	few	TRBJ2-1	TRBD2	TGTGCCAGCAGCTCCCTAGCGGGGCGGTACAATGAGCAGTTCTTC	CASSSLAGRYNEQFF
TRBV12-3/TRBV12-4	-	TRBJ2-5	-	TGTGCCAGCAGTGTATCTCGGGGCTTGGAGACCCAGTACTTC	CASSVSRGLETQYF
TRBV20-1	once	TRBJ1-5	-	TGCAGTGCTAGGGGCACACTAAATCAGCCCCAGCATTTT	CSARGTLNQPQHF
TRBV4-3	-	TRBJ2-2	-	TGCGCCAGCAGCCAAGATGACACCGGGGAGCTGTTTTTT	CASSQDDTGELFF
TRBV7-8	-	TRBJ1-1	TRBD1	TGTGCCAGCAACAAGGAGGGAGTGACAGGGTTGGACACTGAAGCTTTCTTT	CASNKEGVTGLDTEAFF
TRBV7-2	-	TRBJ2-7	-	TGTGCCAGCAGCGCTGATTGGGGCGAGCAGTACTTC	CASSADWGEQYF
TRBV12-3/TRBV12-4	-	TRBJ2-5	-	TGTGCCAGCAGTTTGTACGGGTACCAAGAGACCCAGTACTTC	CASSLYGYQETQYF
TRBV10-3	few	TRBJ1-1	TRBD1	TGTGCCATCAGGGGACAGTTGAACACTGAAGCTTTCTTT	CAIRGQLNTEAFF
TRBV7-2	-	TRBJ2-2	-	TGTGCCAGCAGCATAGCCCGCGACGGGGAGCTGTTTTTT	CASSIARDGELFF
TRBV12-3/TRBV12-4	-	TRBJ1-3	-	TGTGCCAGCCTCCTTTCAGGCCGCCCGATCTCTGGAAACACCATATATTTT	CASLLSGRPISGNTIYF
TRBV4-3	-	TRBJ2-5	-	TGCGCCAGCAGCCAAGAAATCAGGGCCTTGGGGCAGTACTTC	CASSQEIRALGQYF
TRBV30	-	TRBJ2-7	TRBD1	TGTGCCTCAACAACCCGGACAGGGGCCGACTACGAGCAGTACTTC	CASTTRTGADYEQYF
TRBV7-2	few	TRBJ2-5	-	TGTGCCAGCAGCTTAGAGGGGGGGACTGAGACCCAGTACTTC	CASSLEGGTETQYF